Following are 11 T cell receptor beta chains from one sample sequenced in a study of CXCR4 blockade with PD-1 therapy in pancreatic cancer. Some clones are missing from TCRdb's copy, which holds only in-frame ones; the method was immunoSEQ multiplex PCR. The data hold roughly 15,000 clones, with around 72% observed a single time. Sequencing was carried out using tumor tissue. These receptors came from a human donor with pancreatic ductal adenocarcinoma.

This clone is deemed medium-sized. V and J are TRBV11-3 and TRBJ2-7; no clear D gene. Between the trimmed V and J ends, which lost 4 bases and 6 bases, there was a span of 16 bases. The CDR3 consists of 14 residues. CDR1 SGHNT and CDR2 YENEEA come from the germline V gene. CDR3 sequence: CASSSSSLNSEQYF. The CDR3 region has the DNA TGTGCCAGCAGCTCCTCTTCCCTCAACTCCGAGCAGTACTTC.

Here the CDR3 reads CASSISVRERKLFF. The CDR3 DNA follows: TGTGCCAGTAGTATTTCGGTCAGGGAGAGAAAACTGTTTTTT. J is TRBJ1-4 and V is TRBV19, with TRBD1 as a possible D gene (5 bases). Trimming took 3 bases from V and 10 from J, leaving 15 bases between them. CDR3 length: 14 residues. Germline V gene data show CDR1 as LNHDA and CDR2 as SQIVND (reference sequence).

The chain recombines TRBV19 with TRBJ2-7; D is possibly TRBD1 (5 bases). Germline CDR1 LNHDA, CDR2 SQIVND (reference sequence). Trimming pared 1 base from V and 2 bases from J, leaving 9 bases between. The CDR3 consists of 14 residues. CDR3 in amino acids: CASSIGGDTYEQYF. In DNA form, the CDR3 reads TGTGCCAGTAGTATAGGGGGCGACACCTACGAGCAGTACTTC.

The chain links TRBV5-1 to TRBJ2-1; 14 bases map to TRBD2. The V and J ends lost 0 bases and 7 bases, in that order; junction bases with no gene match: 6. Germline V gene data show CDR1 as SGHRS and CDR2 as YFSETQ. The length of the CDR3 is 17 residues. The CDR3 spells CASSLGLAGGLANEQFF. In DNA, the CDR3 is TGCGCCAGCAGCTTGGGACTAGCGGGAGGGCTGGCGAATGAGCAGTTCTTC.

The V and J genes are TRBV10-3 and TRBJ2-7; D gene unclear. Trimming took 10 bases from V and 3 from J, leaving 16 bases between them. Germline V lookup: CDR1 ENHRY, CDR2 SYGVKD. There are 13 residues in the CDR3. The CDR3 loop is CASRLHSNYEQYF. CDR3 bases: TGTGCCAGCCGATTACACTCGAACTACGAGCAGTACTTC.

This rearrangement joins TRBV12-5 to TRBJ2-1, with 14 bases identical to TRBD2. The CDR3 length is 21 residues. J lost 4 bases, V lost 2 bases, and 16 bases had no gene match. The germline V gene has CDR1 LGHNT and CDR2 FRNRAP. This CDR3 reads CASGLLPPGLAGERGYNEQFF. The CDR3 DNA reads as TGTGCTAGTGGTTTGCTCCCTCCGGGACTAGCGGGAGAAAGGGGTTACAATGAGCAGTTCTTC.

This clone appeared a few times. The J gene is TRBJ1-5, the V gene TRBV18; no definite D call. The CDR3 length is 15 residues. Germline CDR1 KGHSH, CDR2 LQKENI. The V end was cut by 2 bases, the J end by 0 bases, with 8 bases between. The CDR3 region is CASSPSGDSNQPQHF. The CDR3 nucleotides read TGTGCCAGCTCACCATCAGGAGATAGCAATCAGCCCCAGCATTTT. The full variable domain, in which reference TRBV18 and TRBJ1-5 provide the parts outside the CDR3, is NAGVMQNPRHLVRRRGQEARLRCSPMKGHSHVYWYRQLPEEGLKFMVYLQKENIIDESGMPKERFSAEFPKEGPSILRIQQVVRGDSAAYFCASSPSGDSNQPQHFGDGTRLSIL.

The CDR3 here is CASSILAGGPAGELFF. DNA of the CDR3: TGTGCCAGTAGTATCCTAGCGGGAGGGCCGGCTGGGGAGCTGTTTTTT. The chain uses TRBV19 and TRBJ2-2; 12 bases are a match to TRBD2. V lost 3 bases and J lost 8; bases outside the gene matches: 7. Germline CDR1 LNHDA, CDR2 SQIVND (reference sequence). This CDR3 is built from 16 residues.

The chain couples TRBV9 to TRBJ1-1, with TRBD1 identical over 7 bases. The CDR3 runs 13 residues. Germline V lookup: CDR1 SGDLS, CDR2 YYNGEE. V lost 0 bases to trimming and J lost 6 bases; unmatched junction nucleotides: 2. The DNA for the CDR3 is TGTGCCAGCAGCGTAGTAACAGGGGCTGAAGCTTTCTTT. Translated: CASSVVTGAEAFF.

This chain joins TRBV28 and TRBJ2-1; D call uncertain. This CDR3 comprises 14 residues. Trimming took off 7 bases at V and 6 bases at J, with 16 bases between the two ends. Germline values: CDR1 MDHEN, CDR2 SYDVKM. CDR3 protein: CASTHHAAANEQFF. Written as DNA, the CDR3 is TGTGCCAGCACCCACCATGCGGCGGCCAATGAGCAGTTCTTC.

A note on this clone: The junction departs from the called germline gene at one end, perhaps through a read error. The chain couples TRBV30 to TRBJ2-2; TRBD1 matches 7 bases. Germline V gene sequence: CDR1 GTSNPN, CDR2 SVGIG (reference sequence). The CDR3 length is 13 residues. The chain's CDR3 is CAWRQGWTGELFF. DNA of the CDR3: TGTGCCTGGAGACAGGGGTGGACCGGGGAGTTGTTTTTT. Combining the CDR3 with reference TRBV30 and TRBJ2-2 gives the whole variable domain SQTIHQWPATLVQPVGSPLSLECTVEGTSNPNLYWYRQAAGRGLQLLFYSVGIGQISSEVPQNLSASRPQDRQFILSSKKLLLSDSGFYLCAWRQGWTGELFFGEGSRLTVL.